Below are 4 T cell receptor beta chains sequenced from a single sample in a study of blood T cell repertoires in COVID-19. Libraries were prepared by immunoSEQ multiplex PCR; TCRdb keeps only in-frame clonotypes and omits some of them. The data show about 220,000 clones, with roughly four fifths seen just once and roughly 3.5% held by the top ten. What was sequenced was PBMCs or T cells enriched from blood (not recorded which). The origin of the receptors is an older woman who had recovered from COVID-19.

The J gene is TRBJ2-3, the V gene TRBV3-1 (or the pseudogene TRBV3-2), with TRBD2 identical over 10 bases. After removal of 4 bases from V and 5 bases from J, the junction contained 3 bases not matched to a gene. Looked up from germline, CDR1 is LGHDT and CDR2 is YNNKEL (reference sequence). The CDR3 runs to 14 residues. As DNA, the CDR3 is TGTGCCAGCAGCCGGACTAGCGGTGGAGATACGCAGTATTTT. Amino acid sequence: CASSRTSGGDTQYF.

V is TRBV6-5 and J is TRBJ1-1; possibly TRBD1 for D (5 bases). Germline V gene lookup returns CDR1 MNHEY and CDR2 SVGAGI. V lost 4 bases and J lost 1, with 10 bases in between. This CDR3 comprises 14 residues. DNA for the CDR3: TGTGCCAGCAGTTCCCAAACAGGGAACACTGAAGCTTTCTTT. It is translated as CASSSQTGNTEAFF.

The chain recombines TRBV25-1 with TRBJ1-5; a possible D gene is TRBD1 (5 bases). The V and J ends lost 3 bases and 0 bases respectively, with 9 bases between them. CDR1 MGHDK and CDR2 SYGVNS come from the germline V gene. CDR3 length: 15 residues. DNA of the CDR3: TGTGCCAGCAGTGATGAGCAGGGTAGCAATCAGCCCCAGCATTTT. The encoded protein is CASSDEQGSNQPQHF.

V usage is TRBV20-1 and J usage is TRBJ2-7, with 10 bases fitting TRBD2. The CDR3 consists of 11 residues. Germline values: CDR1 DFQATT, CDR2 SNEGSKA (reference sequence). The CDR3 loop reads CSGTSEYEQYF. The CDR3 DNA reads as TGCAGCGGGACTAGCGAATACGAGCAGTACTTC.